What follows is one T cell receptor beta chain and its context. Its specificity is unknown. This entry belongs to a study of shared clonotypes between healthy human individuals. Profiled with immunoSEQ multiplex PCR; TCRdb holds only in-frame clones, not every one. Seen here are approximately 2,200,000 clones, just over 90% observed once, and the top ten hold about 1.5%. CDR1 is MDHEN, CDR2 SYDVKM, per germline. V lost 7 bases to trimming and J lost 7 bases; unmatched junction nucleotides: 13. CDR3 length equals 15 residues. Points from the study as a whole: The sharing of about 5% of naive CD4 clonotypes was seen across several donors. Memory subsets generally showed lower estimated richness than naive subsets. Rarefaction curves obtained for sorted subsets showed sequencing incomplete despite large depth.

It was CD45RO-negative cells, positively selected for CCR7, that made up naive CD8 cells, with terminally differentiated effector memory CD45RA+ cells excluded. This chain joins TRBV28 and TRBJ2-5, with TRBD1 matching 9 bases. The sequence came from a man younger than 35 in good health. Some clones in this sample may be carry-over from other donors' samples. Source material: naive CD8+ T cells from PBMCs. CDR3 protein: CASIPSGQGFRTQYF. The CDR3 region has the DNA TGTGCCAGCATCCCTTCGGGACAGGGCTTTCGGACCCAGTACTTC.